This T cell receptor (beta chain) was recovered during a study of cytomegalovirus exposure and HLA in healthy donors (dated by TCRdb to 2017 to 2019). For the wider study: An earlier analysis of 587 of the donors reported roughly 300 Gb of sequence data and 95 million to 120 million unique TCR beta sequences obtained from about 180 million T cells. An early release covering approximately 600 HLA-typed donors comprised about 290 gigabases of sequencing data and around 86 million unique TCR sequences. Among the roughly 370 genotyped donors, approximately 82% belonged to the genetic ancestry cluster associated with self-reported Caucasian donors. The study was designed to test whether signatures of past pathogen exposure could be identified by cataloging public T cell receptors. The study profiled the T cell repertoires of under 700 subjects by immunosequencing and related them to cytomegalovirus serostatus. In addition to the first cohort of 666 subjects, a separate validation cohort of around 110 different subjects was used. To predict cytomegalovirus infection status, the study combined high-throughput TCR immunosequencing, statistical association of individual TCRs with disease status, and machine learning. A later analysis re-examined previously published TCR beta repertoires from hundreds of donors and added high-resolution HLA genotyping to investigate patterns of TCR occurrence. Rather than drawing on any new phenotypic data, the later analysis identified candidate immune exposures from TCR beta sequences and the way those sequences occurred across donors. To decide whether each TCR beta V gene segment behaved as functional or pseudogenic, an earlier analysis of over 500 of the donors relied on high-throughput TCR beta sequencing. Donor age, sex, ethnicity and CMV serostatus were collected together with the repertoire data. In a later genetic analysis, genome-wide SNP genotypes for 398 of the 666 donors were used, and that subset was treated as a discovery cohort. All discovery cohort repertoires had been generated using a single sequencing platform. HLA typing covered class I and class II loci at four-digit resolution. Typing coverage varied by locus: about 629-630 donors for A, B, C, DRB1 and DQB1; approximately 500 for DQA1; over 600 for DPA1; some 470 for DPB1. Four or five DR-DQ haplotypes were handled as single units for association and clustering, since linkage in the cohort was strong. On average, about 200,000 unique TCR beta nucleotide sequences were sequenced per donor among fewer than 500 genotyped donors of the cohort, with about 19% of those sequences being non-productive. Findings and caveats that apply to the study as a whole: Sequencing depth was assumed to be roughly uniform across donors in the presence/absence analyses, though that assumption may not hold. An earlier analysis of some 560 of the donors showed that most TCR beta V segments appeared in productive rearrangements either about 87% or about 30% of the time, which broadly matched IMGT annotations. Because counts were too low, about 15 rarely observed V segments, including chromosome 9 orphons, were left out of the earlier analysis of a few hundred of the donors. A later analysis found that TCR association rates varied across HLA loci, with DRB1 alleles showing the most associated TCRs and HLA-C alleles the fewest. The 87-base-pair reads could not distinguish some IMGT-functional V segments, including TRBV6-2 and TRBV6-3, so those segments were excluded. A group of highly shared sequence variants was considered likely to be a technical artifact of the sequencing pipeline. Most CMV-associated TCR beta chains appeared to be HLA-restricted in a later analysis, and the HLA associations seemed to be driven largely by CMV exposure. Cytomegalovirus status was reported to be diagnosed by the classifier with high specificity and sensitivity in both the original and validation cohorts. Linkage disequilibrium might explain the correlated functional status among segregating V segments, but an unknown experimental factor could not be excluded. In vitro tests confirmed that three of the cytomegalovirus-associated TCR beta chains recognize cytomegalovirus antigens. Because HLA typing was unavailable for some donors at each locus, only the typed subset was used in association tests. A later analysis found that HLA-associated TCR beta chains were more clonally expanded and had lower generation probabilities than equally common non-associated chains. A further reported finding was that TCR beta sequences accurately predicted the HLA-A and HLA-B alleles for most subjects in the first cohort. The study listed approximately 160 TCR beta chains as associated with cytomegalovirus. CMV serostatus was the only immune exposure information available for the cohort. In a later analysis, several top co-occurrence clusters were reported to appear linked to parvovirus B19, influenza, CMV and Epstein-Barr virus. Across donors, most TCR sequences were observed very rarely, whereas some public TCRs were present in many individuals. V-gene and J-gene trimming of TCR beta chains was associated with a missense DCLRE1C variant in a later genetic analysis, and the association was replicated in an independent cohort. This cohort had only TCR beta chains sequenced, and the lack of alpha or paired-chain data limited which features could be detected. In a later analysis, some 18,000 TCR beta sequences were associated with specific HLA alleles at a false discovery rate of 0.05. According to the authors, the approach could potentially be generalized to other disease states and immunological phenotypes. According to a later genetic analysis, donors in an Asian-associated ancestry cluster had fewer N-insertions in productive TCRs than the approximately 650-donor mean. When HLA alleles, especially DR and DQ, strongly co-occurred, attributing TCR associations to individual alleles was difficult.

The library was produced with the immunoSEQ multiplex PCR assay. For the multiplex PCR, a mixture combining 60 forward primers for TCR Vbeta segments and 13 reverse primers for TCR Jbeta segments was used. A multiplex PCR assay on genomic DNA amplified the CDR3 region of rearranged TCR beta genes. The Illumina HiSeq System was used to sequence the amplified TCR beta libraries as 87-base-pair reads. Turning to the authors' computational methods: A later analysis counted about 80 million unique TCR beta chains across the roughly 700 repertoires, and 9.5 million to 11 million of these chains were shared by at least two donors. Raw reads were error-corrected and collapsed into unique sequences with a nearest-neighbor algorithm that merged closely related sequences to remove PCR and sequencing errors. CDR3 sequences were aligned to IMGT reference sequences to assign V, D and J gene segments. For a sequence to be retained, at least a six-nucleotide match to both a V gene segment and a J gene segment was required. A rearrangement counted as productive if the CDR3 had no stop codons and remained in frame with V and J, and every other rearrangement counted as non-productive. Following IMGT convention, CDR3 was defined as the stretch from the second conserved V-encoded cysteine to the conserved J-encoded phenylalanine. Sequences without an unambiguous match to a single V gene segment were excluded from the earlier analysis of 587 of the donors. In an earlier analysis of about 590 of the donors, a V segment was called functional when productive rearrangements were above 56.7%, and segregating when the standard deviation between donors exceeded 5%. A statistical classification framework was built for diagnosing cytomegalovirus status from the catalog of TCR beta chain sequences. V and J gene assignment, in a later analysis, came from comparing TCR nucleotide sequences with IMGT/GENE-DB human TR gene sequences. In a later analysis, CDR3 sequences and most-parsimonious VDJ recombination scenarios were assigned using the TCRdist pipeline. In a later analysis, every TCR beta chain was defined by the combination of its CDR3 amino acid sequence and its V-gene family, and reads without a unique V-gene family were dropped. As a way to deal with suspected cross-contamination and a sequencing artifact, a later analysis dropped more than 500 nucleotide sequences that were highly shared and had low generation probability. In a later analysis, a clonal expansion index for each public chain was calculated from normalized within-repertoire ranks of inferred template counts. In a later analysis, generation probabilities were computed with a VDJ recombination model fitted to out-of-frame rearrangements, and the resulting probabilities were checked against IGoR. Hypergeometric tests were used in a later analysis to score TCR-TCR, TCR-HLA and TCR-CMV co-occurrence, with a repertoire-size bias correction applied to the TCR pairs. A later analysis estimated false discovery rates by permuting HLA or CMV assignments 20 times. In a later analysis, co-occurring TCRs were grouped using DBSCAN, with TCRdist sequence similarity added in when clustering inside HLA-allele-positive subsets. Co-occurrence clustering excluded repertoires with fewer than 30,000 or more than 120,000 public chains, plus five with anomalous nucleotide sharing. TCRdb holds this immuneACCESS table with in-frame rearrangements only. Some clones are missing; in checked studies, unresolved V genes explain under half, and the rest has no known cause. V, J and clone size are taken as reported in that table, and D and trimming were inferred from the DNA itself. The sample profile shows about 120,000 clones; 15% of them were found once. 1.5% to 2% of the sample rests with the top ten.

The cohort was made up of 500 to 800 healthy bone marrow donors. At the time of sampling, all cohort members were nominally healthy, though unrecorded immune exposures were likely present. The donor tested CMV seronegative and was one of the 352 seronegative cohort members. A peripheral blood sample was provided by each donor, and peripheral blood mononuclear cells were used for TCR beta sequencing. The Qiagen DNeasy Blood Extraction Kit was used to extract genomic DNA from the blood cell samples. This clone was seen more than once but under ten times. There is no known antigen for this receptor. The sample holds no much larger clone one base away, and base qualities are not on file. CDR1 and CDR2 are read off the germline V gene as ENHRY and SYGVKD. V and J are trimmed by 8 bases and 0 bases, and the gene matches miss 3 bases of the junction. Taken from cysteine to phenylalanine, the CDR3 has 14 residues. Here the CDR3 DNA is all that survives: 42 bases in frame from base 1.

The clonotype comes from a woman under 30 in good health and CMV-seronegative. The sequence is built from TRBV10-3 and TRBJ2-2; 7 of the junction bases match TRBD1. Source material: PBMCs. Here is the DNA: TGTGCCATCGGAGGACAGGCGAACACCGGGGAGCTGTTTTTT. The encoded protein is CAIGGQANTGELFF.